The sequence of this TCR beta chain was determined in a study of identical twins. Notes on the study in general: Conclusions were drawn cross-sectionally by statistical analysis, without following the same donors.

The table lists this clonotype with a few counts. Its specificity is not known. Each CDR3 protein gets one entry after TCRdb re-called the 5' RACE reads with MiXCR. The table shows about 530,000 distinct CDR3 sequences, with 20% to 25% occurring only once. CDR1 is DFQATT and CDR2 is SNEGSKA in the germline V gene (reference sequence). CDR3 size: 12 residues. V lost 0 bases and J 3 bases, leaving 5 bases between the germline ends. This sample was also put to use in a study of yellow fever vaccine responses in identical twins.

The sequenced sample was CD4+ T cells sorted from blood. The sequence was collected from a woman under 30 in good health. This rearrangement joins TRBV20-1 to TRBJ2-5, with unresolved D. The CDR3 loop is CSARDQKETQYF. Here the CDR3 DNA reads TGCAGTGCTAGAGACCAGAAAGAGACCCAGTACTTC.